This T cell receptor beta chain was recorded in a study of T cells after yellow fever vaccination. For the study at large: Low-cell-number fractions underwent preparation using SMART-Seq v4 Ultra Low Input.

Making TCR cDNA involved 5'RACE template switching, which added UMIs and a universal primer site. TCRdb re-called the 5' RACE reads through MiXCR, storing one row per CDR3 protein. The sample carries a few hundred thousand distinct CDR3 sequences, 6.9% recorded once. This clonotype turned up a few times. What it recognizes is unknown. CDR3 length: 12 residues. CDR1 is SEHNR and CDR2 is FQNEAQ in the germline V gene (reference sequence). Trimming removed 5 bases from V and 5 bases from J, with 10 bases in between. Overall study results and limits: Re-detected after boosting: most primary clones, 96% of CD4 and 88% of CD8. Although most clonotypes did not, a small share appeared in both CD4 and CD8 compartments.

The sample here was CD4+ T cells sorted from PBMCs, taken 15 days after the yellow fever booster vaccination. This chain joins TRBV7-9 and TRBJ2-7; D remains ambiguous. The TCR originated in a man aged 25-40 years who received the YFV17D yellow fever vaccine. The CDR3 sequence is CASSPQWNEQYF. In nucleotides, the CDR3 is TGTGCCAGCAGCCCCCAGTGGAACGAGCAGTACTTC.